This T cell receptor (beta chain) is drawn from a study of CD8+ T cells in alopecia areata (dated by TCRdb to 2016 to 2019). About the investigation overall: Treated patients were enrolled in an open-label pilot trial of oral tofacitinib at 5 to 10 mg twice daily for moderate-to-severe alopecia areata. The RNA source kit depended on sample type: the PAXgene miRNA kit for fixed scalp, the miRNeasy kit for PBMCs, and the RNeasy kit for mouse skin. On the human side, TCRbeta sequencing was run on scalp tissue and on sorted CD4+ and CD8+ peripheral blood T cells from healthy controls and from alopecia areata patients with either patchy or totalis/universalis disease. Scalp clonality was compared across normal scalp (n=4), patchy alopecia areata scalp (n=8), and alopecia totalis/universalis scalp (n=8). In both human patients and the C3H/HeJ mouse model, the study applied high-throughput TCRbeta sequencing to look at T cell clonal expansion in alopecia areata. Tofacitinib was given for 6 to 18 months, followed by 6 months of follow-up off drug to assess delayed response and recurrence. immunoSEQ multiplex PCR using 35 Vbeta forward primers and 13 Jbeta reverse primers was used to amplify TCRbeta CDR3 regions. Patients on tofacitinib were biopsied at baseline and after 4 and 24 weeks of treatment, and several of the patients also had a later scalp biopsy. Study-level results and caveats: Unlike mouse skin, where gammadelta T cells dominate, normal human skin contains resident alphabeta T cells that get sequenced too, which complicates analysis of the scalp TCR repertoire. Shared TCR sequences between patients were less evident than in mice, which may be partly attributable to HLA diversity in the patient population. Compared with normal scalp, lesional scalp had higher clonality and more expanded CD8+ clones, particularly in alopecia totalis/universalis, a pattern that suggests antigenic drive.

Comments on this clone: The target of this receptor is not known. No base quality information exists; no much larger clone differs at one position.

The germline V gene (reference sequence) yields LNHNV for CDR1 and YYDKDF for CDR2. Including the terminal cysteine and phenylalanine, the CDR3 comprises 11 residues. Kept here is only the CDR3 DNA, which spans 33 bases and is read in frame from base 1. The germline ends are 6 bases apart after V is trimmed by 5 bases and J by 5 bases. The library relied on the immunoSEQ multiplex PCR assay. To provide template for TCR sequencing, every sample had RNA extracted and reverse transcribed into cDNA. First-strand cDNA was synthesized using SuperScript III with a 2:1 mix of oligo-dT and random hexamers. A synthetic immune receptor repertoire was used to assess amplification bias, and residual bias was removed computationally. Per the original workflow: Raw reads were preprocessed for error removal, and CDR3 was defined according to IMGT conventions as running from the conserved cysteine to phenylalanine. Clonality was computed by normalizing Shannon entropy by log2 of the number of productive unique TCRs and subtracting the result from 1. CD4 or CD8 identity of scalp clones was inferred by cross-referencing scalp TCRbeta sequences with sorted blood CD4 and CD8 repertoires. The immuneACCESS repertoire file appears here via TCRdb, limited to in-frame rearrangements. These files lack a portion of the clones; in checked studies, under half of the deficit traces to unresolved V genes, and the cause of the others is not known. V and J calls and clone size are those listed in that table; D and trimming were worked out from the DNA. For this sample the table gives around 250,000 clones, of which roughly two thirds were detected only once. The ten largest clones take up about 1.3% of the sample.

The sample's time point label, in plain terms: baseline before oral tofacitinib. Lesional scalp punch biopsies and peripheral blood were collected from alopecia areata patients. PBMCs were isolated by density centrifugation and stained for CD3, CD4 and CD8, after which CD4+ and CD8+ T cells were sorted on a FACSAria. The chain joins TRBV15 to TRBJ2-5, with no D gene named confidently. The sample here was CD4+ T cells sorted from blood, taken at week 0. The clonotype comes from a human donor with alopecia areata. The CDR3 region has the sequence CATSRSETQYF. The nucleotide sequence is given as TGTGCCACCAGCCGAAGCGAGACCCAGTACTTC.